This is a list of T cell receptor beta chains from one sample in a study of Ad26.COV2.S vaccination and SARS-CoV-2 variants. The method was immunoSEQ multiplex PCR; TCRdb's version includes in-frame clones alone and lacks a portion of them. In the table there are about 350,000 clones, about 88% of which are singletons. Sequencing was performed on peripheral blood, taken in a trial of Ad26.COV2.S vaccine versus placebo. The receptor set was obtained from a person between 18 and 65 years old who received the Ad26.COV2.S COVID-19 vaccine or a placebo. Each CDR3 is given with its conserved first and last residue. D genes are given only for firm matches. The size of a clone is reported for some rows only, either as once, few or many, or as a class for expanded clones.

J gene | D gene | V gene | clone size | CDR3 protein | CDR3 DNA
TRBJ2-1 | . | TRBV27 | . | CASSPERHRPSSNEQFF | TGTGCCAGCAGTCCCGAACGACACCGGCCTTCTTCCAATGAGCAGTTCTTC
TRBJ2-7 | TRBD1 | TRBV5-1 | . | CASSRGQGSYEQYF | TGCGCCAGCAGCAGAGGACAGGGCTCCTACGAGCAGTACTTC
TRBJ2-1 | . | TRBV11-2 | . | CASSLYGGGNEQFF | TGTGCCAGCAGCTTATATGGGGGCGGAAATGAGCAGTTCTTC
TRBJ1-3 | . | TRBV5-1 | . | CASSPGLGHHSGNTIYF | TGCGCCAGCAGCCCCGGACTGGGGCACCACTCTGGAAACACCATATATTTT
TRBJ1-5 | TRBD1 | TRBV3-1/TRBV3-2 | . | CASSQNRQGNQPQHF | TGTGCCAGCAGCCAGAATAGACAGGGGAATCAGCCCCAGCATTTT
TRBJ2-7 | . | TRBV27 | . | CASSQRDRSYEQYF | TGTGCCAGCAGCCAAAGGGACCGATCCTACGAGCAGTACTTC
TRBJ2-3 | . | TRBV19 | . | CASRSITDTQYF | TGTGCCAGTAGATCGATCACAGATACGCAGTATTTT
TRBJ2-5 | TRBD1 | TRBV5-8 | once | CASSLARQGAQYF | TGTGCCAGCAGCTTGGCCCGTCAGGGGGCCCAGTACTTC
TRBJ1-2 | TRBD1 | TRBV28 | . | CASSRGQGAYGYTF | TGTGCCAGCAGTCGCGGACAGGGGGCTTATGGCTACACCTTC
TRBJ1-2 | . | TRBV4-3 | . | CASSQGIGDSYGYTF | TGCGCCAGCAGCCAAGGGATAGGAGACAGCTATGGCTACACCTTC
TRBJ1-2 | . | TRBV5-1 | . | CASSSGVGNGYTF | TGCGCCAGCAGCTCAGGGGTCGGGAATGGCTACACCTTC
TRBJ2-2 | TRBD1 | TRBV28 | . | CASFTRGRDTGELFF | TGTGCCAGCTTCACCAGGGGGCGCGACACCGGGGAGCTGTTTTTT
TRBJ2-7 | . | TRBV28 | few | CASSLLDSSYEQYF | TGTGCCAGCAGTTTATTGGACAGCTCCTACGAGCAGTACTTC
TRBJ2-1 | TRBD2 | TRBV11-3 | . | CASSKSGLAAEQFF | TGTGCCAGCAGCAAGTCGGGACTAGCGGCTGAGCAGTTCTTC
TRBJ2-7 | TRBD2 | TRBV7-2 | . | CASSLLLGGNEQYF | TGTGCCAGCAGCCTACTACTGGGGGGGAACGAGCAGTACTTC
TRBJ2-3 | . | TRBV18 | . | CASSLKEADTQYF | TGTGCCAGCTCACTGAAAGAAGCAGATACGCAGTATTTT
TRBJ1-4 | . | TRBV4-2 | . | CASNTGTTNEKLFF | TGTGCCAGCAACACAGGGACAACTAATGAAAAACTGTTTTTT
TRBJ2-7 | . | TRBV3-1/TRBV3-2 | few | CASSRIVNEQYF | TGTGCCAGCAGCCGAATTGTAAACGAGCAGTACTTC
TRBJ2-1 | TRBD1 | TRBV7-8 | . | CASSSRQGLKAAYNEQFF | TGTGCCAGCAGCTCCCGACAGGGGCTAAAGGCGGCCTACAATGAGCAGTTCTTC
TRBJ2-7 | TRBD2 | TRBV7-2 | few | CASSSRTSGSYEQYF | TGTGCCAGCAGCAGCAGGACTAGCGGGAGTTACGAGCAGTACTTC
TRBJ2-3 | . | TRBV11-3 | . | CASSFHGDTQYF | TGTGCCAGCAGCTTCCACGGAGATACGCAGTATTTT
TRBJ1-3 | . | TRBV9 | . | CASSPRSLQAYSGNTIYF | TGTGCCAGCAGCCCTAGGTCTCTTCAGGCCTACTCTGGAAACACCATATATTTT